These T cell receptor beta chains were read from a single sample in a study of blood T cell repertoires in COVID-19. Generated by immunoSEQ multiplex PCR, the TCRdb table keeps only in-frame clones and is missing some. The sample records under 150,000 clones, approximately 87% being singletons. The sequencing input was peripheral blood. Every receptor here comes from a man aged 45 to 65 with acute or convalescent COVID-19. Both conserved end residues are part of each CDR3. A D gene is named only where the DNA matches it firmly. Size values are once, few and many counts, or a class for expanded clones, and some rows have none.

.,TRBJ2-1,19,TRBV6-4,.,CAITEGKKAAHRAYNEQFF,TGTGCCATAACCGAAGGGAAAAAAGCGGCCCATCGTGCCTACAATGAGCAGTTCTTC
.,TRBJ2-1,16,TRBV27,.,CASSLTSRSSHNEQFF,TGTGCCAGCAGTTTAACGTCGCGGTCCAGCCACAATGAGCAGTTCTTC
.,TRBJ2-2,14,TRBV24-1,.,CATSANRAGGELFF,TGTGCCACCAGTGCGAACAGGGCGGGCGGGGAGCTGTTTTTT
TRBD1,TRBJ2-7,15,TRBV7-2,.,CASSLDWTGLGEQYF,TGTGCCAGCAGCTTAGACTGGACAGGGTTAGGCGAGCAGTACTTC
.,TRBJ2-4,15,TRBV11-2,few,CASSLPVLAKNIQYF,TGTGCCAGCAGCCTCCCCGTATTAGCCAAAAACATTCAGTACTTC
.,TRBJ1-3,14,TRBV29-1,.,CSVSSGYSGNTIYF,TGCAGCGTCTCTTCAGGGTATTCTGGAAACACCATATATTTT
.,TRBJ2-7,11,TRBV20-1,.,CSVSGGYEQYF,TGCAGTGTAAGCGGCGGCTACGAGCAGTACTTC
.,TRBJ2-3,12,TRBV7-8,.,CASSLLGDTQYF,TGTGCCAGCAGCCTACTTGGAGATACGCAGTATTTT
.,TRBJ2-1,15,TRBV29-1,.,CSAPGDSAPYNEQFF,TGCAGCGCCCCGGGTGACTCCGCGCCTTACAATGAGCAGTTCTTC
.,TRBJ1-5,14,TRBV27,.,CASSPTVINQPQHF,TGTGCCAGCAGTCCTACAGTGATCAATCAGCCCCAGCATTTT